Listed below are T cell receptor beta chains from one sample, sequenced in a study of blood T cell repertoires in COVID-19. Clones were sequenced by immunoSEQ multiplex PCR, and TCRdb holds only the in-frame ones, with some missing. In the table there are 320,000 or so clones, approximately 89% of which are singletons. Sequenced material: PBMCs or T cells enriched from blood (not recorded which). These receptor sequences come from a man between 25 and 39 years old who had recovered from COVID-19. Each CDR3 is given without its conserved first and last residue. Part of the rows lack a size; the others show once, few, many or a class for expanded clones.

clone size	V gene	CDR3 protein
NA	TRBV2	ASSTSGVKNIQY
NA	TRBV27	ASSLSTGSSYEQY
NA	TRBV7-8	ASSLTPYPTPKRDTDTQY
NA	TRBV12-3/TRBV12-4	ASSLVTAGELF
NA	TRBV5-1	ASSLLSAGFEQY
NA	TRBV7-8	ASSLDITRLSDYYNEQF
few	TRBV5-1	ASSSHGTGGDTQY
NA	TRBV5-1	ASSLEGLAGEQF
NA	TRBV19	ASSMETSSTDTQY
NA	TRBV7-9	ARVTGRSPLH
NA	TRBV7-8	ASSVGLAGGNTDTQY
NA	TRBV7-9	ASSSPDRERQDTEAF
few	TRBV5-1	ASSYKPLAGGSWEQY
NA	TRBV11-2	ASSPWTSGGQETQY
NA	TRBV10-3	AISESRGLNTEAF
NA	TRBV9	ASSVGTSGGPYFSYEQY
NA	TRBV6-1	ASSELTGVGNQPQH
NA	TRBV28	ASSLGDSIFYGYT
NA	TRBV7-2	ASSSKTGSSPLH
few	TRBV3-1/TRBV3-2	ASSQVQGNQPQH
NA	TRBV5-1	ASSLDQGPYYEQY
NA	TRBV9	ASSVSGGRSTDTQY
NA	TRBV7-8	ASSLVISGGEHTDTQY
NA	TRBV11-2	ASSLEPSRAQY
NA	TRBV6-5	ASSYNIEQGASEQY
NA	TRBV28	ATTRGGNTGELF
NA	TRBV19	ASSTPSGTGGVATNEKLF
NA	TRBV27	ASRDSPLGPLH